A selection of T cell receptor beta chains follows, all from one sample in a study of human T cells and chemical hapten exposure. MiXCR, applied by TCRdb to the RACE reads, yields one record per CDR3 protein. The sample lists over 65,000 distinct CDR3 sequences, approximately 11% occurring once. The sample here was whole blood, taken in connection with sensitization to the hapten diphenylcyclopropenone (DPC). These receptors came from a woman aged 50 to 60 with alopecia areata. Some clones in this sample may be carry-over from other donors' samples. CDR3s include the opening cysteine and the closing phenylalanine or tryptophan. A D gene is named only where the DNA matches it firmly. Rows may omit the clone size; those that give it use once, few, many or a size class.

v_gene	abundance	d_gene	j_gene	CDR3aa	CDR3nt
TRBV20-1	many	NA	TRBJ1-5	CSASGGVGAQPQHF	TGCAGTGCTAGCGGCGGGGTGGGGGCACAGCCCCAGCATTTT
TRBV5-1	NA	NA	TRBJ2-3	CASSSLGRDTDTQYF	TGCGCCAGCAGCTCGTTAGGGAGAGACACAGATACGCAGTATTTT
TRBV10-1	few	NA	TRBJ2-7	CASSEMVGTDYEQYF	TGCGCCAGCAGTGAGATGGTTGGCACGGACTACGAGCAGTACTTC
TRBV3-1	many	NA	TRBJ1-5	CASSQDFAGALPQHF	TGTGCCAGCAGCCAAGACTTCGCGGGGGCCCTTCCCCAGCATTTT
TRBV2	NA	NA	TRBJ2-7	CASSPLGGIDEQYF	TGTGCCAGCAGCCCCCTGGGGGGTATCGACGAGCAGTACTTC
TRBV7-9	many	TRBD1	TRBJ2-1	CASSSLVGDRAQFF	TGTGCCAGCAGCTCCTTGGTGGGGGACAGGGCTCAGTTCTTC
TRBV10-3	NA	TRBD2	TRBJ2-7	CAMAGLAGSSYEQYF	TGTGCCATGGCCGGACTAGCGGGGTCCTCCTACGAGCAGTACTTC
TRBV6-6	medium-sized	TRBD1	TRBJ1-1	CASSRTQGMNTEAFF	TGTGCCAGCAGTCGTACACAGGGGATGAACACTGAAGCTTTCTTT
TRBV10-3	few	TRBD2	TRBJ2-2	CAITPSGGHGGELFF	TGTGCCATCACCCCTAGCGGGGGTCATGGCGGGGAGCTGTTTTTT
TRBV29-1	many	NA	TRBJ1-1	CSGRNRGDTEAFF	TGCAGCGGGAGAAACCGGGGGGACACTGAAGCTTTCTTT
TRBV9	few	TRBD2	TRBJ2-3	CASSVEGLARTDTQYF	TGTGCCAGCAGCGTAGAGGGACTAGCGCGCACAGATACGCAGTATTTT
TRBV14	many	NA	TRBJ1-5	CASSQGRGKFPNQPQHF	TGTGCCAGCAGCCAAGGGCGGGGGAAATTCCCCAATCAGCCCCAGCATTTT
TRBV28	few	TRBD1	TRBJ1-1	CASSRRATGVVRAFF	TGTGCCAGCAGCCGCCGTGCGACAGGGGTCGTAAGAGCTTTCTTT
TRBV30	few	NA	TRBJ2-2	CACSGNTGELFF	TGTGCCTGTAGCGGGAACACCGGGGAGCTGTTTTTT
TRBV5-1	many	TRBD1	TRBJ1-5	CASSIQGGNQPQHF	TGCGCCAGCAGCATTCAGGGGGGTAATCAGCCCCAGCATTTT
TRBV9	few	NA	TRBJ2-5	CASSVPGSVRETQYF	TGTGCCAGCAGCGTCCCAGGGAGTGTTAGAGAGACCCAGTACTTC
TRBV7-9	NA	NA	TRBJ2-1	CASSLGGPGDEQFF	TGTGCCAGCAGCTTAGGTGGGCCCGGCGATGAGCAGTTCTTC
TRBV7-2	many	NA	TRBJ2-5	CASSWGQQETQYF	TGTGCCAGCAGCTGGGGGCAGCAAGAGACCCAGTACTTC
TRBV7-3	NA	NA	TRBJ1-2	CASSSGRASYPYGYTF	TGTGCCAGCAGCTCCGGAAGGGCGAGTTACCCCTATGGCTACACCTTC
TRBV7-8	many	TRBD1	TRBJ1-6	CASSRQGQIFGSSYNSPLHF	TGTGCCAGCAGCAGACAGGGTCAGATTTTTGGAAGCTCCTATAATTCACCCCTCCACTTT
TRBV18	NA	TRBD2	TRBJ2-3	CASSLGTSGSWTDTQYF	TGTGCCAGCTCACTCGGGACTAGCGGGAGTTGGACAGATACGCAGTATTTT
TRBV20-1	many	TRBD1	TRBJ1-5	CSARQGAQNQPQHF	TGCAGTGCTAGGCAGGGGGCTCAAAATCAGCCCCAGCATTTT
TRBV5-1	NA	NA	TRBJ2-7	CASSSRTESYEQYF	TGCGCCAGCAGCTCCCGGACAGAATCCTACGAGCAGTACTTC
TRBV2	many	NA	TRBJ2-3	CASSQTVRTDTQYF	TGTGCCAGCAGTCAGACAGTGCGCACAGATACGCAGTATTTT
TRBV28	many	TRBD1	TRBJ2-5	CASTYPGQGEETQYF	TGTGCCAGCACCTACCCGGGACAGGGAGAAGAGACCCAGTACTTC
TRBV7-7	few	NA	TRBJ2-1	CASSPTRGNEQFF	TGTGCCAGCAGCCCCACTAGGGGCAATGAGCAGTTCTTC
TRBV12-3/TRBV12-4	many	NA	TRBJ2-1	CASSSHGGVWEQFF	TGTGCCAGCAGTTCGCATGGCGGGGTCTGGGAGCAGTTCTTC
TRBV6-2/TRBV6-3	many	NA	TRBJ1-5	CASSYQGHQPQHF	TGTGCCAGCAGTTACCAAGGACACCAGCCCCAGCATTTT
TRBV7-9	few	NA	TRBJ2-3	CASRPTGGAATDTQYF	TGTGCCAGCAGACCTACAGGGGGGGCGGCAACAGATACGCAGTATTTT
TRBV29-1	many	NA	TRBJ1-5	CSVEMENQPQHF	TGCAGCGTTGAAATGGAGAATCAGCCCCAGCATTTT
TRBV15	many	TRBD2	TRBJ2-5	CATSRELAGALQETQYF	TGTGCCACCAGCAGAGAGCTAGCGGGGGCGTTACAAGAGACCCAGTACTTC
TRBV18	many	NA	TRBJ2-5	CASSQQGGETQYF	TGTGCCAGCTCACAGCAGGGTGGAGAGACCCAGTACTTC
TRBV27	many	TRBD1	TRBJ2-5	CASSEITGVGETQYF	TGTGCCAGCAGCGAAATTACAGGGGTCGGAGAGACCCAGTACTTC
TRBV2	few	TRBD1	TRBJ1-2	CASREQGYGYTF	TGTGCCAGCAGGGAACAGGGGTATGGCTACACCTTC
TRBV6-1	NA	TRBD1	TRBJ1-2	CASGFLGQGSYGYTF	TGTGCCAGCGGGTTCCTCGGACAGGGGTCCTATGGCTACACCTTC
TRBV4-2	NA	TRBD2	TRBJ2-2	CASSQRLAGGTGELFF	TGTGCCAGCAGCCAACGACTAGCGGGAGGCACCGGGGAGCTGTTTTTT
TRBV11-2	few	TRBD2	TRBJ2-7	CASSLVPTPGLAGGPSSYEQYF	TGTGCCAGCAGCTTAGTTCCCACCCCGGGACTAGCGGGAGGGCCCAGCTCCTACGAGCAGTACTTC
TRBV6-1	few	NA	TRBJ2-3	CASSVRQESDTQYF	TGTGCCAGCAGCGTCCGACAGGAATCAGATACGCAGTATTTT
TRBV5-1	NA	NA	TRBJ2-5	CASSLGGSETQYF	TGCGCCAGCAGCTTGGGGGGCTCAGAGACCCAGTACTTC
TRBV27	many	NA	TRBJ2-2	CAGAKSNTGELFF	TGTGCCGGTGCTAAGTCGAACACCGGGGAGCTGTTTTTT
TRBV27	many	NA	TRBJ1-4	CASSGRTRSNEKLFF	TGTGCCAGCAGTGGTCGGACAAGAAGCAATGAAAAACTGTTTTTT
TRBV7-2	few	NA	TRBJ1-2	CASSPDSGYTF	TGTGCCAGCAGTCCGGACTCAGGCTACACCTTC
TRBV20-1	NA	NA	TRBJ1-6	CSAMRAYNSPLHF	TGCAGTGCTATGAGGGCCTATAATTCACCCCTCCACTTT
TRBV5-1	many	TRBD2	TRBJ2-7	CASSLAGRLADIYEQYF	TGCGCCAGCAGCTTAGCCGGAAGACTAGCGGACATCTACGAGCAGTACTTC
TRBV7-3	many	TRBD1	TRBJ2-6	CATGQGESSGANVLTF	TGTGCCACTGGACAGGGCGAGAGCTCTGGGGCCAACGTCCTGACTTTC